The 5 T cell receptor beta chains listed next were all sequenced from one sample in a study of regulatory T cells in long-lasting Graves disease (dated by TCRdb to the early 2020s). What this sample's time point label stands for: newly diagnosed GD, antithyroid drugs for less than 3 months. RNA was extracted from PBMCs in TRIzol for both TCR sequencing and RNA sequencing. The method was multiplex PCR. The instrument given in TCRdb is Illumina HiSeq 4000. iRepertoire HTBI primers and Arm-PCR amplification of CDR3 regions were used to construct TCR beta libraries. Clones were called with MiXCR by TCRdb after fastp trimmed the public reads at Q25, and only in-frame beta chains were retained. Rows with a matching CDR3 protein are joined into one entry that keeps the most common DNA and genes. The sample table holds a few hundred thousand distinct CDR3 sequences, of which about 15% were seen once. The ten most abundant clones make up over 7.5% of the sample.

These data were also reused for a study on T cells in Graves' hyperthyroidism and ophthalmopathy.

The sample here was peripheral blood mononuclear cells (PBMCs), taken at new diagnosis, from a patient treated with antithyroid drugs. Source of these receptors: a woman in her thirties or forties with Graves disease. Donor details come from another sample of the same person, matched by shared clones.

For this clonotype: This may arise from a read error, as a much more abundant clone is one base away. The chain uses TRBV28 and TRBJ2-2, with TRBD2 matching over 11 bases. This CDR3 contains 15 residues. CDR1 is MDHEN and CDR2 is SYDVKM in the germline V gene. CDR3 loop: CASRSRLAGTGGLFF. CDR3 nucleotide sequence: TGTGCCAGCAGAAGCCGACTAGCGGGAACCGGGGGGCTGTTTTTT.

This chain uses TRBV6-2 or TRBV6-3 with TRBJ2-3, with a possible D match to TRBD2 (6 bases). Per the germline V gene, CDR1 is MNHEY and CDR2 is SVGEGT. Deletions cut 5 bases from V and 1 base from J, with 13 bases between. This CDR3 is 15 amino acids long. This chain's CDR3 is CASSRGGFRTDTQYF. The CDR3 coding sequence is TGTGCCAGCAGTCGTGGGGGGTTTCGCACAGATACGCAGTATTTT.

This clonotype was detected only a few times. The chain carries TRBV24-1 and TRBJ2-3; TRBD2 aligns across 10 bases. Germline loops: CDR1 KGHDR, CDR2 SFDVKD. CDR3 size: 17 residues. V trimming: 2 bases; J trimming: 2 bases; junction bases outside the gene matches: 6. CDR3 sequence: CATSDSWTSGHTDTQYF. The CDR3 coding sequence is TGTGCCACCAGTGATTCCTGGACTAGCGGACACACAGATACGCAGTATTTT.

This clonotype was counted a few times. This may come from a read error, since a much larger clone is one base off. V is TRBV12-3 or TRBV12-4 and J is TRBJ2-7; D is undetermined. The V gene lost 3 bases and the J gene lost 12 bases, with 21 bases spanning the gap. The CDR3 totals 14 residues. CDR3 in DNA: TGTGCCAGCAGTTTTGGTCCGGCGGTTCACGTGCGGTACTTC. It yields the protein CASSFGPAVHVRYF.

This clonotype was detected ten times or more. This chain uses TRBV12-3 or TRBV12-4 with TRBJ2-2; D is undetermined. The CDR3 totals 12 residues. Trimming shortened V by 3 bases and J by 6 bases, and 5 bases separated the two germline ends. CDR3 nucleotides: TGTGCCAGCAGTTTGAAGGCCGGGGAGCTGTTTTTT. Translation gives CASSLKAGELFF.